These 20 T cell receptor beta chains came from one sample sequenced in a study of response to subunit inactivated influenza vaccine. TCRdb re-analysed the RT-PCR reads in MiXCR, keeping a single row per CDR3 protein. Altogether 860,000 or so distinct CDR3 sequences are present, roughly 20% being singletons, with the ten largest covering approximately 10%. The sample in question was PBMCs from blood, obtained 5 days after vaccination. Receptors originate from a man aged 50 or older who received an inactivated influenza vaccine.

The rearrangement links TRBV2 to TRBJ2-7; 7 bases agree with TRBD1. With V trimmed by 7 bases and J by 2 bases, 8 bases remained unmatched. The germline V gene has CDR1 SNHLY and CDR2 FYNNEI. There are 14 residues in the CDR3. Written as DNA, the CDR3 is TGTGCCAGCAATTTGAACAGGGGAACCTACGAGCAGTACTTC. It encodes CASNLNRGTYEQYF.

This clonotype was seen ten or more times. The chain links TRBV12-3 or TRBV12-4 to TRBJ2-2; no firm D call. CDR3 length: 13 residues. Trimming left V 5 bases short and J 12 bases short, with 16 bases between. CDR3 loop: CASSLSTEGKLFF. Here the CDR3 DNA reads TGTGCCAGCAGTCTTTCGACTGAAGGGAAGCTGTTTTTT.

This clonotype showed up many times. V and J are TRBV7-2 and TRBJ2-1, with D tentatively TRBD1 or TRBD2 (5 bases each). The V end was cut by 1 base, the J end by 8 bases, with 15 bases between. The CDR3 is made up of 15 amino acids. Germline lookup yields CDR1 SGHTA and CDR2 FQGNSA. For the CDR3, the DNA is TGTGCCAGCAGCTTAGGTGTGGGGGTAGGGGATGAGCAGTTCTTC. Its protein product is CASSLGVGVGDEQFF.

The chain couples TRBV7-3 to TRBJ2-1; D is ambiguous. CDR1 is SGHTA and CDR2 is FQGTGA in the germline V gene. The CDR3 totals 13 residues. V dropped 0 bases and J dropped 5 bases, with 5 bases sitting between them. As DNA, the CDR3 is TGTGCCAGCAGCTTAACTCGCAACAATGAGCAGTTCTTC. It encodes CASSLTRNNEQFF. Looking up the rest from reference TRBV7-3 and TRBJ2-1 gives the full variable domain: GAGVSQTPSNKVTEKGKYVELRCDPISGHTALYWYRQSLGQGPEFLIYFQGTGAADDSGLPNDRFFAVRPEGSVSTLKIQRTERGDSAVYLCASSLTRNNEQFFGPGTRLTVL.

The rearrangement links TRBV20-1 to TRBJ1-2; 9 bases map to TRBD1. Trimming at V came to 6 bases and at J to 2 bases, leaving 4 bases not matched to a gene. Germline V gene lookup returns CDR1 DFQATT and CDR2 SNEGSKA (reference sequence). The CDR3 totals 13 residues. This CDR3 is CSAPGTGNYGYTF. In DNA, the CDR3 is TGCAGTGCCCCCGGGACAGGGAACTATGGCTACACCTTC.

Only a few counts were recorded for this clonotype. The chain links TRBV6-5 to TRBJ2-7, with 12 bases aligning to TRBD2. J was trimmed by 8 bases and V by 2 bases; bases with no gene match: 7. Germline lookup yields CDR1 MNHEY and CDR2 SVGAGI. CDR3 size: 15 residues. DNA of the CDR3: TGTGCCAGCAGTTACGGTTCTAGCGGGGGGGCCCAGCAGTACTTC. Its translation is CASSYGSSGGAQQYF.

The genes are TRBV5-5 and TRBJ2-2, with D possibly TRBD1 on 7 matching bases. The CDR3 contains 18 residues. Germline V gene lookup returns CDR1 SGHKS and CDR2 YYEKEE (reference sequence). Between the trimmed V and J ends, which lost 2 bases and 4 bases, there was a span of 21 bases. CDR3 protein: CASSFSGGIRTGTGELFF. CDR3 coding DNA: TGTGCCAGCAGCTTTAGCGGCGGAATTCGGACAGGCACCGGGGAGCTGTTTTTT.

This clonotype was detected a few times. The gene calls are TRBV20-1 and TRBJ2-7; D ambiguous. The CDR3 covers 12 residues. Germline lookup yields CDR1 DFQATT and CDR2 SNEGSKA (reference sequence). Trimming took off 6 bases at V and 3 bases at J, with 12 bases between the two ends. CDR3 nucleotides: TGCAGTGCCACCCCCTCTTACTACGAGCAGTACTTC. Residues: CSATPSYYEQYF.

This clonotype was recorded at least ten times. The chain joins TRBV20-1 to TRBJ1-2, with TRBD1 matching over 7 bases. CDR1 and CDR2 from the germline V gene are DFQATT and SNEGSKA (reference sequence). V shed 3 bases and J 2 bases; nucleotides not matched to a gene: 6. The CDR3 covers 14 residues. CDR3 in DNA: TGCAGTGCTAGTAACAGGGGAATCAACTATGGCTACACCTTC. It codes for CSASNRGINYGYTF.

This clonotype showed up many times. V is TRBV11-2 and J is TRBJ2-1; 8 bases fit TRBD2. V lost 4 bases to trimming and J lost 7 bases; unmatched junction nucleotides: 9. The CDR3 is 15 amino acids. The germline V gene encodes CDR1 SGHAT and CDR2 FQNNGV. The CDR3 here is CASSSPAGVGNEQFF. The CDR3 DNA is TGTGCCAGCAGCTCCCCAGCGGGAGTGGGTAATGAGCAGTTCTTC.

This clonotype appeared a few times. V and J are TRBV20-1 and TRBJ2-7, with D perhaps TRBD1 (6 bases). V lost 0 bases and J 2 bases, leaving 14 bases between the germline ends. This CDR3 is built from 15 residues. CDR1 is DFQATT, CDR2 SNEGSKA, per germline (reference sequence). CDR3: CSARDQGTGTYEQYF. CDR3 nucleotides: TGCAGTGCTAGAGATCAGGGGACGGGAACCTACGAGCAGTACTTC.

This clonotype was seen many times. The chain couples TRBV6-1 to TRBJ1-5; weak D call: TRBD1 (6 bases). Germline V gives CDR1 MNHNS, CDR2 SASEGT. The germline V and J ends were trimmed by 5 bases and 3 bases, with 14 bases remaining between them. The CDR3 has 15 residues. The CDR3 region has the DNA TGTGCCAGCAGTCCGGAACAGGGACCCAATCAGCCCCAGCATTTT. It encodes CASSPEQGPNQPQHF.

This clonotype appeared a few times. The rearrangement joins TRBV20-1 to TRBJ1-5; 9 nucleotides match TRBD1. There are 14 residues in the CDR3. With V trimmed by 5 bases and J by 3 bases, 5 bases remained unmatched. Per germline, CDR1 DFQATT and CDR2 SNEGSKA (reference sequence). CDR3 amino acids: CSAHGTGFNQPQHF. Here the CDR3 DNA reads TGCAGTGCTCACGGGACAGGGTTCAATCAGCCCCAGCATTTT.

The CDR3 region has the DNA TGCAGCGTTGAATGGCGGGGGGCTTCCAAAAACATTCAGTACTTC. The encoded protein is CSVEWRGASKNIQYF. The chain has TRBV29-1 and TRBJ2-4, with 8 bases fitting TRBD2. After removal of 2 bases from V and 2 bases from J, the junction contained 5 bases not matched to a gene. The CDR3 is 15 residues long. Germline loops: CDR1 SQVTM, CDR2 ANQGSEA.

This clonotype was observed a few times. The chain joins TRBV7-2 to TRBJ2-7; 12 positions agree with TRBD2. The CDR3 contains 16 residues. CDR1 and CDR2 (germline): SGHTA, FQGNSA. J lost 4 bases, V lost 0 bases, and 4 bases had no gene match. CDR3 bases: TGTGCCAGCAGCTTAGCGACTAGCGGGAGCGGGTACGAGCAGTACTTC. Translating it yields CASSLATSGSGYEQYF.

The chain joins TRBV7-3 to TRBJ2-1; 11 bases line up with TRBD2. Germline loops: CDR1 SGHTA, CDR2 FQGTGA. V shed 2 bases, J shed 12 bases, and the junction held 9 bases outside the gene matches. This CDR3 comprises 15 residues. The CDR3 loop is CASSLWPGLAATQFF. CDR3 bases: TGTGCCAGCAGCTTATGGCCGGGACTAGCGGCCACGCAGTTCTTC.

In its sample, this clonotype was seen a few times. The chain combines TRBV7-2 with TRBJ2-7, with TRBD2 as a possible D gene (6 bases). CDR3 length: 13 amino acids. Germline CDR1 is SGHTA and CDR2 is FQGNSA. Trimming cost V 8 bases and J 0 bases, with 11 bases left between them. The CDR3 protein is CASRTGSSYEQYF. The CDR3 DNA follows: TGTGCCAGCCGTACCGGGAGCTCCTACGAGCAGTACTTC.

This clonotype was found a few times. The genes are TRBV7-9 and TRBJ2-7; D is undetermined. The CDR3 covers 11 residues. V gave up 5 bases and J gave up 5 bases, with 7 bases separating them. CDR1 is SEHNR, CDR2 FQNEAQ, per germline (reference sequence). The CDR3 coding sequence is TGTGCCAGCAGCAAAGTGAACGAGCAGTACTTC. Translated: CASSKVNEQYF.

This chain links TRBV7-8 with TRBJ2-3, with 9 bases aligning to TRBD2. The trim removed 5 bases at V and 2 bases at J, leaving 5 bases unmatched. Looked up from germline, CDR1 is SGHVS and CDR2 is FQNEAQ. The CDR3 runs to 15 residues. The CDR3 sequence is CASSPRTSVTDTQYF. The CDR3 bases are TGTGCCAGCAGCCCCCGGACTAGCGTCACAGATACGCAGTATTTT.

The V and J genes are TRBV11-3 and TRBJ2-1, with D maybe TRBD1 (6 bases). Trimming took off 5 bases at V and 1 base at J, with 15 bases between the two ends. In germline, CDR1 is SGHNT, CDR2 YENEEA. The CDR3 runs 16 residues. CDR3 sequence (DNA): TGTGCCAGCAGCCAAACAACAGGGCAATCCTACAATGAGCAGTTCTTC. It yields the protein CASSQTTGQSYNEQFF.